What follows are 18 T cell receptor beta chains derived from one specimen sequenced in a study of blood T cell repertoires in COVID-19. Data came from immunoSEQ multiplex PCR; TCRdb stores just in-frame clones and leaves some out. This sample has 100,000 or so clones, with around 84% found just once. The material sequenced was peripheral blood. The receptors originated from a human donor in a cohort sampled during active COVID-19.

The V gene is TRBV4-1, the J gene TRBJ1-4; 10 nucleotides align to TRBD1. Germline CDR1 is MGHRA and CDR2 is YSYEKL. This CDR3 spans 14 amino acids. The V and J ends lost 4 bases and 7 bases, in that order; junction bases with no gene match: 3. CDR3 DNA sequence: TGCGCCAGCAGCCTGGGACAGGGGCTTGAAAAACTGTTTTTT. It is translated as CASSLGQGLEKLFF.

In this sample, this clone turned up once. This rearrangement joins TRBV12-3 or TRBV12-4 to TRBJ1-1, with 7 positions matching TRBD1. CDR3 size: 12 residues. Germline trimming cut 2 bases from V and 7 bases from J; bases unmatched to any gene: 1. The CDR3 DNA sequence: TGTGCCAGCAGTTTACAGGGGGTTGAAGCTTTCTTT. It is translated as CASSLQGVEAFF.

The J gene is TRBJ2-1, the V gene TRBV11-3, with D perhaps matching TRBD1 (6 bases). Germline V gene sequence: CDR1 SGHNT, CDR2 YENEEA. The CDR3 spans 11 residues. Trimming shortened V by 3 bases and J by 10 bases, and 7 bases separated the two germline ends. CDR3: CASSFGQEQFF. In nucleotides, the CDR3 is TGTGCCAGCAGCTTTGGACAGGAGCAGTTCTTC.

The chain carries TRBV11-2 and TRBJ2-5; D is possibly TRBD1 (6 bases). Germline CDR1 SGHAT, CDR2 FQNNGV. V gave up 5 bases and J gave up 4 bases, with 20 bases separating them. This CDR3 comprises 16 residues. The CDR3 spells CASSRPPGARGETQYF. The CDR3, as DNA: TGTGCCAGCAGCCGCCCCCCAGGGGCCCGGGGAGAGACCCAGTACTTC.

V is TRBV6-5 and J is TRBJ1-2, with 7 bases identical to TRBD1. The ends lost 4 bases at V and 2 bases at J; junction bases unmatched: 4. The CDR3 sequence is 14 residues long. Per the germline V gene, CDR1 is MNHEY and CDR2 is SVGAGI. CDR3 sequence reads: CASSSTGTNYGYTF. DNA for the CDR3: TGTGCCAGCAGTTCGACAGGGACCAACTATGGCTACACCTTC.

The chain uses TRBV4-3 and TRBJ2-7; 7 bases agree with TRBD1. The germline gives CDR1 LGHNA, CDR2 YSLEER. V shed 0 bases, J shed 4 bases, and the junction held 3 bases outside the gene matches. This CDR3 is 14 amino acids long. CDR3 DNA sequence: TGCGCCAGCAGCCAAGATCGACAGGGTTACGAGCAGTACTTC. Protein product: CASSQDRQGYEQYF.

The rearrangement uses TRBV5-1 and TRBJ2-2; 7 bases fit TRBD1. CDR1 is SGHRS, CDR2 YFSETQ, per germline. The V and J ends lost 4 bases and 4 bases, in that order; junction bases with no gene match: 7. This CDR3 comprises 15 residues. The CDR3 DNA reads TGCGCCAGCAGCGGGCCGACAGGGACCACCGGGGAGCTGTTTTTT. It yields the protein CASSGPTGTTGELFF.

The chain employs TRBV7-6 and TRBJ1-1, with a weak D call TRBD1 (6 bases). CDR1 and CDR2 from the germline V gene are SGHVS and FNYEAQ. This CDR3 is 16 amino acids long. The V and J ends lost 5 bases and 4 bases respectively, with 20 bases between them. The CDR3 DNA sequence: TGTGCCAGCAGCCCACACATTGACAGGCCGAGCACTGAAGCTTTCTTT. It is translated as CASSPHIDRPSTEAFF.

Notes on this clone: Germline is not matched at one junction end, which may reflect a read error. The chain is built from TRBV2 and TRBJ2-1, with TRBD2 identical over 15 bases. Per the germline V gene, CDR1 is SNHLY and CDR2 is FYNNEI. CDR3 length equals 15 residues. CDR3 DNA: TGTGCCAGCTGTGACGAGGGACTAGCGGGGGGTGAGCAGTTCTTC. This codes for CASCDEGLAGGEQFF.

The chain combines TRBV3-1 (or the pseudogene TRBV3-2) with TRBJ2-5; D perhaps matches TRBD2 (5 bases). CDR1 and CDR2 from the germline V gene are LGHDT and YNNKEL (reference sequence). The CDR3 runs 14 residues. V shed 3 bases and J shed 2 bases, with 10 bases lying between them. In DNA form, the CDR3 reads TGTGCCAGCAGCCAGTCTATAGCGCAAGAGACCCAGTACTTC. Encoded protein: CASSQSIAQETQYF.

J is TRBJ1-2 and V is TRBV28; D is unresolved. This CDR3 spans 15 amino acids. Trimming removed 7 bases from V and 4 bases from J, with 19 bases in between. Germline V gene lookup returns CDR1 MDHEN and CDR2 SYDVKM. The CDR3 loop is CASNTLFKKTYGYTF. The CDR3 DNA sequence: TGTGCCAGCAACACCCTCTTTAAGAAAACCTATGGCTACACCTTC.

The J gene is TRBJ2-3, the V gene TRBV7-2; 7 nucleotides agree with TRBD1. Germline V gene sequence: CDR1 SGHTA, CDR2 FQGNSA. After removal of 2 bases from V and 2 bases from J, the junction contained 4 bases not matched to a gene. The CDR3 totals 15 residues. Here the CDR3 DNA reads TGTGCCAGCAGCTTAAGACAGGGCGTCACAGATACGCAGTATTTT. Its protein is CASSLRQGVTDTQYF.

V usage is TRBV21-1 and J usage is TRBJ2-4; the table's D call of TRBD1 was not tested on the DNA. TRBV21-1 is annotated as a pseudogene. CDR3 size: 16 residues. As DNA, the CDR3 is TGTGCCAGCAGCAAAGCAGGCAGGGGGCCGGGAAACATTCAGTACTTC. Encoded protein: CASSKAGRGPGNIQYF.

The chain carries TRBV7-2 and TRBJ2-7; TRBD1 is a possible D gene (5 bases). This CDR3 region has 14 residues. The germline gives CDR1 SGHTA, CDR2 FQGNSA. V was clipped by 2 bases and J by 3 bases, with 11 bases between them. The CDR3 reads CASSLPTAVYEQYF. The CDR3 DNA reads TGTGCCAGCAGCTTACCGACAGCAGTCTACGAGCAGTACTTC.

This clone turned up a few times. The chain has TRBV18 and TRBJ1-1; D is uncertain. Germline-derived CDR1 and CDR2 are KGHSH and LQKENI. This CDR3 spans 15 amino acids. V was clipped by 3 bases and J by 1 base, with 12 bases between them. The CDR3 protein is CASSPLRAENTEAFF. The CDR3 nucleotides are TGTGCCAGCTCACCGCTGAGGGCGGAGAACACTGAAGCTTTCTTT.

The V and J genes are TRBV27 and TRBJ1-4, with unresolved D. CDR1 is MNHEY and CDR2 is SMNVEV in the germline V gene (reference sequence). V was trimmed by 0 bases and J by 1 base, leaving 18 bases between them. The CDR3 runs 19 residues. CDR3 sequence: CASSLSAFPEHLTNEKLFF. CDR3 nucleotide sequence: TGTGCCAGCAGTTTATCGGCTTTTCCCGAACACCTAACTAATGAAAAACTGTTTTTT.

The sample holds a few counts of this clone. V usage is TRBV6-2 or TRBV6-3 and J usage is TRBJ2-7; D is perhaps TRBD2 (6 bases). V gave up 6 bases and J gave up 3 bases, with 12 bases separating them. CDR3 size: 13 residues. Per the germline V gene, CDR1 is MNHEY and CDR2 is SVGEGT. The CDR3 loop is CASSGDSFYEQYF. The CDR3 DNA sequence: TGTGCCAGCAGCGGGGACTCTTTCTACGAGCAGTACTTC.

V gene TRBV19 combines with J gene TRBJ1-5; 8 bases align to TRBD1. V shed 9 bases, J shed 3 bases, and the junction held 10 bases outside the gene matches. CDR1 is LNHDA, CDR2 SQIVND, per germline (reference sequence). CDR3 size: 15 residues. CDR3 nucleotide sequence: TGTGCCAGCGCAAGTATCCAGGGGGCCAATCAGCCCCAGCATTTT. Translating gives CASASIQGANQPQHF.